The T cell receptor beta chain described here comes from a study of Ad26.COV2.S vaccination and SARS-CoV-2 variants. Turning to the study itself: Intramuscular Ad26.COV2.S at 5x10^10 or 1x10^11 viral particles. Study conclusions and caveats: Whether participants received vaccine or placebo, their non-spike TCR breadth was similar.

TCRdb keeps only in-frame clones here, not all; method: immunoSEQ multiplex PCR. The table records about 350,000 clones, roughly 89% of them present only once. This CDR3 has 15 residues. Germline assignment: CDR1 SGHRS and CDR2 YFSETQ. J lost 6 bases, V lost 4 bases, and 9 bases had no gene match. As for treatment: some 19 received Ad26.COV2.S at low or high dose, single or two shots; 5 received placebo; per-sample allocation not given. Following the first vaccine or placebo injection, samples were taken on day 63. This vaccine is an Ad26 vector that expresses the Wuhan-strain SARS-CoV-2 spike. To note about this clone: Its specificity is unknown.

The chain carries TRBV5-1 and TRBJ2-3; TRBD2 aligns across 9 bases. The sample consisted of peripheral blood, taken in a trial of Ad26.COV2.S vaccine versus placebo. This clonotype was obtained from a person between 18 and 65 years old who received the Ad26.COV2.S COVID-19 vaccine or a placebo. CDR3 bases: TGCGCCAGCAGCAAGTCCGGGACTAGCTTTGATACGCAGTATTTT. It encodes CASSKSGTSFDTQYF.